This T cell receptor (beta chain) is drawn from a study of blood T cell repertoires in COVID-19. Study as a whole: Spain, Italy and the United States supplied samples that represented acute and convalescent COVID-19. Nucleic acid was either cDNA or gDNA, and it came from T cells, B-cell-depleted T cells, or PBMCs.

This CDR3 is 17 amino acids long. Trimming pared 4 bases from V and 4 bases from J, leaving 19 bases between. The germline V gene encodes CDR1 SNHLY and CDR2 FYNNEI. Authors' processing steps: Cell counts per sample came from amplifying reference gene primers. The data were produced by immunoSEQ multiplex PCR, yet TCRdb's version contains in-frame clones alone and is incomplete. The V and J calls and clone size come from that table; D and trimming were worked out from the DNA. Here the sample spans approximately 130,000 clones, around three quarters being singletons. The sequence came from a human donor in a cohort sampled during active COVID-19. J is TRBJ1-4 and V is TRBV2; perhaps TRBD1 as D (5 bases). Sequencing input: peripheral blood. CDR3 bases: TGTGCCAGCAGTGGGAGTGAGACAGAAACTTTTAATGAAAAACTGTTTTTT. It is translated as CASSGSETETFNEKLFF.